This T cell receptor (beta chain) was recovered during a study of blood T cell repertoires in COVID-19. Repertoires were generated with immunoSEQ multiplex PCR, while TCRdb's copy carries only in-frame clones and drops some. This repertoire shows about 300,000 clones, about 87% found once; its top ten account for approximately 7%. Unmatched junction bases numbered 5, after V lost 5 bases and J lost 6 bases. The CDR3 loop spans 15 amino acids. The germline V gene encodes CDR1 MGHRA and CDR2 YSYEKL. The clonotype was recovered from a woman aged 25 to 39 who had recovered from COVID-19. V usage is TRBV4-1 and J usage is TRBJ1-6; 9 nucleotides match TRBD1. The source material was peripheral blood. The CDR3 loop is CASSSNRGPNSPLHF. CDR3 nucleotides: TGCGCCAGCAGCTCAAACAGGGGGCCTAATTCACCCCTCCACTTT.